This TCR beta chain is from a study of T cell changes during pregnancy in multiple sclerosis. The CDR3 spans 13 residues. Germline V gene sequence: CDR1 MNHEY, CDR2 SVGAGI. J gave up 5 bases and V 3 bases, and 2 bases lay outside the gene matches. Assay: immunoSEQ multiplex PCR; the TCRdb copy retains only in-frame clones and omits some. This sample has roughly 49,000 clones, with 85% to 95% found just once. This sample comprised CD8+ T cells from peripheral blood mononuclear cells, obtained in the first trimester of pregnancy. The V gene is TRBV6-5, the J gene TRBJ1-1, with 8 bases identical to TRBD1. This TCR came from a female donor with multiple sclerosis, enrolled in a pregnancy study. The CDR3: CASSYNRGTEAFF. The CDR3 nucleotides are TGTGCCAGCAGTTATAACAGGGGGACTGAAGCTTTCTTT.